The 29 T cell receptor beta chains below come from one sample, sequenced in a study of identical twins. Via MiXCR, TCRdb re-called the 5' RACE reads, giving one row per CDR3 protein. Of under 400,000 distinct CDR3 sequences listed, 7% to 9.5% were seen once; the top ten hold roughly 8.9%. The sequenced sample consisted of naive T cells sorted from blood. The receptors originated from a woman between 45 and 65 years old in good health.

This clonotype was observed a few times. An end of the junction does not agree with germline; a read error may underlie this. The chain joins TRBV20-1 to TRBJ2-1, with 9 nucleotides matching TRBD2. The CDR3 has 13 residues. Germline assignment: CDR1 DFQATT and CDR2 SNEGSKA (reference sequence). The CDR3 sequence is CSASWTSANEQFF. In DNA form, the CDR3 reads TGCAGCGCTAGTTGGACTAGCGCCAATGAGCAGTTCTTC.

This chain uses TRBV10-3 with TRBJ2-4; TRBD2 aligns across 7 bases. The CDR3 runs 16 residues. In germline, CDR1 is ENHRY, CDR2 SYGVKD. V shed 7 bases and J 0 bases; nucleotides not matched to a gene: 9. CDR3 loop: CAIKAGDGLAKNIQYF. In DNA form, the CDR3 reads TGTGCCATCAAGGCGGGAGATGGGCTAGCCAAAAACATTCAGTACTTC.

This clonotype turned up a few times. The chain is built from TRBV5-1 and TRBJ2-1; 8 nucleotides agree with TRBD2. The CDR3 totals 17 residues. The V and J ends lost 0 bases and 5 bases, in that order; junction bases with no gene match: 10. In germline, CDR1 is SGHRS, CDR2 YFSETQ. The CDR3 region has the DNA TGCGCCAGCAGCTTGGCCCCCCAGCGGGAGCTGGACAATGAGCAGTTCTTC. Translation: CASSLAPQRELDNEQFF.

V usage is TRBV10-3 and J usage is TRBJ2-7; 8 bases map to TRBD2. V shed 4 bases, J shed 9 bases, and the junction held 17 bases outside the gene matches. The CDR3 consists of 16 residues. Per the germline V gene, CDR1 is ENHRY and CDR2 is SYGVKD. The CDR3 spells CAISATTSGTTSGQYV. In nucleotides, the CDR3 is TGTGCCATCAGTGCTACCACTAGCGGTACTACCTCGGGGCAGTACGTC.

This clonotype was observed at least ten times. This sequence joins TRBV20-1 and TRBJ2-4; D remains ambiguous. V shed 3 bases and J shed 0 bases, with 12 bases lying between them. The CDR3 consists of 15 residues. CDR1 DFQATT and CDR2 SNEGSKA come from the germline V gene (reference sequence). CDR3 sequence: CSASRLAAAKNIQYF. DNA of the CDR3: TGCAGTGCTAGTCGGTTGGCAGCAGCCAAAAACATTCAGTACTTC.

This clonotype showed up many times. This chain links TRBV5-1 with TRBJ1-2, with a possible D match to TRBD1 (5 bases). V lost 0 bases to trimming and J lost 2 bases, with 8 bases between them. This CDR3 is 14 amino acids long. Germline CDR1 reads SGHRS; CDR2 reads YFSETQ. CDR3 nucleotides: TGCGCCAGCAGCTTGGAGGGGAGGAACTATGGCTACACCTTC. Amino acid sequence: CASSLEGRNYGYTF.

The CDR3 region has the DNA TGTGCCAGCTCGGGGGTGAACACTGAAGCTTTCTTT. It is translated as CASSGVNTEAFF. V and J are TRBV12-3 or TRBV12-4 and TRBJ1-1; D may be TRBD1 (5 bases). The CDR3 has 12 amino acids. V lost 8 bases to trimming and J lost 0 bases, with 7 bases between them.

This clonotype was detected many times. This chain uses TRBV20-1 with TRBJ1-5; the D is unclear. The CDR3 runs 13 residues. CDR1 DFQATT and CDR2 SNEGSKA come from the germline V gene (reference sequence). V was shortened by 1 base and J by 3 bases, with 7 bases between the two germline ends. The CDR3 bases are TGCAGTGCTAGAGTTGGGAACAATCAGCCCCAGCATTTT. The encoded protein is CSARVGNNQPQHF.

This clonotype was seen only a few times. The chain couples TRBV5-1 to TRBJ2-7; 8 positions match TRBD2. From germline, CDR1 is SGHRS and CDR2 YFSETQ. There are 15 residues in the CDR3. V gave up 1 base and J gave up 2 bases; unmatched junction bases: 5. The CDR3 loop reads CASSLSGSPPYEQYV. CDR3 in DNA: TGCGCCAGCAGCTTGAGCGGGAGTCCCCCCTACGAGCAGTACGTC.

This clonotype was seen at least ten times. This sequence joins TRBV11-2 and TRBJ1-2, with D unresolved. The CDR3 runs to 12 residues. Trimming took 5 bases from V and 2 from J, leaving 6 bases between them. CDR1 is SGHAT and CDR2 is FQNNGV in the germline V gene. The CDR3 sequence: CASSAGNYGYTF. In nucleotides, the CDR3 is TGTGCCAGCAGCGCCGGAAACTATGGCTACACCTTC.

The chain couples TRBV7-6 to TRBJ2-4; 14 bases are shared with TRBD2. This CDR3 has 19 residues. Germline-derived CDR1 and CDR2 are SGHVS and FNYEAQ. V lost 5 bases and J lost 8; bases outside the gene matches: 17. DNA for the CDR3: TGTGCCAGCAGCGCATCGTCCCCGGGACTAGCGGGAGTGAGGGACATTCAGTACTTC. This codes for CASSASSPGLAGVRDIQYF.

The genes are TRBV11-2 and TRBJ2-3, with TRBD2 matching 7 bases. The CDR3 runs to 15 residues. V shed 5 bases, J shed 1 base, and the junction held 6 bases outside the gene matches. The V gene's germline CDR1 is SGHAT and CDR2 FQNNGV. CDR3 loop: CASSLRLAGTDTQYF. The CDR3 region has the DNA TGTGCCAGCAGCCTCAGACTAGCAGGCACAGATACGCAGTATTTT. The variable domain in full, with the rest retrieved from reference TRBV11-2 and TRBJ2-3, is EAGVAQSPRYKIIEKRQSVAFWCNPISGHATLYWYQQILGQGPKLLIQFQNNGVVDDSQLPKDRFSAERLKGVDSTLKIQPAKLEDSAVYLCASSLRLAGTDTQYFGPGTRLTVL.

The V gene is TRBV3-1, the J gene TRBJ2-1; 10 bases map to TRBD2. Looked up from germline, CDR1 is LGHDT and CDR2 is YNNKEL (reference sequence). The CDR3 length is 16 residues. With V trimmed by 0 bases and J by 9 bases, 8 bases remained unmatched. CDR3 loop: CASSQEGSGRAAEQFF. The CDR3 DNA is TGTGCCAGCAGCCAAGAAGGGAGCGGGAGGGCCGCTGAGCAGTTCTTC.

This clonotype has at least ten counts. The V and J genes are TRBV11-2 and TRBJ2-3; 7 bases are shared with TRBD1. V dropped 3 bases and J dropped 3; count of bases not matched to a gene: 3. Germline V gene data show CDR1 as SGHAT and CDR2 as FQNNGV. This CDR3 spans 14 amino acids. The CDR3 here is CASSLGTATDTQYF. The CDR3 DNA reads TGTGCCAGCAGCTTGGGGACAGCTACAGATACGCAGTATTTT. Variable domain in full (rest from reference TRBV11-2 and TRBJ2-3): EAGVAQSPRYKIIEKRQSVAFWCNPISGHATLYWYQQILGQGPKLLIQFQNNGVVDDSQLPKDRFSAERLKGVDSTLKIQPAKLEDSAVYLCASSLGTATDTQYFGPGTRLTVL.

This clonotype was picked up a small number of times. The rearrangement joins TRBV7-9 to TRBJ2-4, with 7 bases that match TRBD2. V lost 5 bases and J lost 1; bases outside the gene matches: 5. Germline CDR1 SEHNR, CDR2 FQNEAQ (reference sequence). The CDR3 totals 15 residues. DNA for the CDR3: TGTGCCAGCAGCGAAACGCGGGAGGCCAAAAACATTCAGTACTTC. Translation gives CASSETREAKNIQYF.

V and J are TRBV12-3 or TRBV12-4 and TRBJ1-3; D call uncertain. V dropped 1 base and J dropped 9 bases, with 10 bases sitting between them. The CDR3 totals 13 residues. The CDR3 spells CASSLESSLTIYF. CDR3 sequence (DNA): TGTGCCAGCAGTTTAGAATCCAGCCTCACCATATATTTT.

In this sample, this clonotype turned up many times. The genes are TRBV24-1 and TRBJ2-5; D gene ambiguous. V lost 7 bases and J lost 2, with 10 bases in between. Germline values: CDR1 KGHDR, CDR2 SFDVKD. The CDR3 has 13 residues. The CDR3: CATSNLGQETQYF. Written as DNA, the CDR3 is TGTGCCACCAGCAACCTAGGACAAGAGACCCAGTACTTC.

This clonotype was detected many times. The CDR3 nucleotides read TGTGCCAGCACCCGGGTGCTAGCGGGAGGATCCAATGAGCAGTTCTTC. Translation gives CASTRVLAGGSNEQFF. The V and J genes are TRBV11-2 and TRBJ2-1, with 11 bases that match TRBD2. Germline V gives CDR1 SGHAT, CDR2 FQNNGV. CDR3 length equals 16 residues. J was trimmed by 6 bases and V by 7 bases; bases with no gene match: 11. The full variable domain, completed using reference TRBV11-2 and TRBJ2-1, is EAGVAQSPRYKIIEKRQSVAFWCNPISGHATLYWYQQILGQGPKLLIQFQNNGVVDDSQLPKDRFSAERLKGVDSTLKIQPAKLEDSAVYLCASTRVLAGGSNEQFFGPGTRLTVL.

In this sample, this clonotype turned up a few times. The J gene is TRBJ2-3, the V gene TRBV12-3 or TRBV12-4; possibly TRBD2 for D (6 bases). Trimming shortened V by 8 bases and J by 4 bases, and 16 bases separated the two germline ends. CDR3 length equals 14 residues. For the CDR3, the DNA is TGTGCCAGCGGCGAAAGCGCGGGGCCAGATACGCAGTATTTT. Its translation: CASGESAGPDTQYF.

CDR3 in amino acids: CASSISGNQPQHF. CDR3 coding DNA: TGTGCCAGTAGTATTAGCGGGAATCAGCCCCAGCATTTT. The rearrangement joins TRBV19 to TRBJ1-5; D is undetermined. Trimming took off 3 bases at V and 4 bases at J, with 7 bases between the two ends. The CDR3 totals 13 residues. The V gene's germline CDR1 is LNHDA and CDR2 SQIVND (reference sequence).

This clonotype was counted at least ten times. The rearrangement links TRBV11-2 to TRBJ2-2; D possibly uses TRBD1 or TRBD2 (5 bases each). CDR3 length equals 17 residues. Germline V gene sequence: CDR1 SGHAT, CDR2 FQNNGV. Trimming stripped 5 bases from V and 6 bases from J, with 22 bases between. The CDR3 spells CASSQPGPEKMAGELFF. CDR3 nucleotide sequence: TGTGCCAGCAGCCAACCGGGACCGGAGAAGATGGCCGGGGAGCTGTTTTTT.

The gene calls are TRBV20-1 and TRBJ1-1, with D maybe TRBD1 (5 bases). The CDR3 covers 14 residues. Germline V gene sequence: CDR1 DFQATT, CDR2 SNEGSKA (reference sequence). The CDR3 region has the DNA TGCAGGGTCCCCACAACAGGTGGTAACACTGAAGCTTTCTTT. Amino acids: CRVPTTGGNTEAFF.

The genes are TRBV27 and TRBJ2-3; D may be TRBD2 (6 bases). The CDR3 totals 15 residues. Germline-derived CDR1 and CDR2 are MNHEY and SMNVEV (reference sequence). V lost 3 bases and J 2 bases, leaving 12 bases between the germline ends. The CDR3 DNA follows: TGTGCCAGCAGTTTGACGGGGGTCGACACAGATACGCAGTATTTT. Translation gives CASSLTGVDTDTQYF.

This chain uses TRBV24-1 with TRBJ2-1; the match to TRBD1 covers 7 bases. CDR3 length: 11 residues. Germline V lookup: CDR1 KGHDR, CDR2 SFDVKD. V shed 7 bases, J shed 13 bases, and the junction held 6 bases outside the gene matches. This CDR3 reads CATSQGDLQFF. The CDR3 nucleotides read TGTGCCACCAGCCAGGGGGATCTTCAGTTCTTC.

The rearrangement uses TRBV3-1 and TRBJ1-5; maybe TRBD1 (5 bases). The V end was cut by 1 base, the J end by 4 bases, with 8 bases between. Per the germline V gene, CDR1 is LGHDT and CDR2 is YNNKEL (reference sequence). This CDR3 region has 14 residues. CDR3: CASSQGRVNQPQHF. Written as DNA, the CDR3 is TGTGCCAGCAGCCAAGGCAGGGTGAATCAGCCCCAGCATTTT.

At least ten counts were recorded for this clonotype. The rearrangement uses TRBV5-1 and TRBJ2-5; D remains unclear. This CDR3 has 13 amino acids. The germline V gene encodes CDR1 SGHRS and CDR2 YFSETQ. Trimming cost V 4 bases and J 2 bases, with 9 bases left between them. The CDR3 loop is CASSPLTQETQYF. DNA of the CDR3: TGCGCCAGCAGCCCACTGACTCAAGAGACCCAGTACTTC.

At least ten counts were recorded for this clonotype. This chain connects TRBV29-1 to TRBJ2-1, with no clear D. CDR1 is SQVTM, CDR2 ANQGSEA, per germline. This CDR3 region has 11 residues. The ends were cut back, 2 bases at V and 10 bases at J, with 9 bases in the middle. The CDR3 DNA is TGCAGCGTTGAACAGAGAAGCGAGCAGTTCTTC. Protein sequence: CSVEQRSEQFF.

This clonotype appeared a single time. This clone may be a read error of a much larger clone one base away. The CDR3 sequence is CASSGVSGETQYF. CDR3 DNA sequence: TGTGCCAGCAGCGGCGTGAGTGGCGAGACCCAGTACTTC. V is TRBV21-1 and J is TRBJ2-5. TRBV21-1 constitutes a pseudogene. The CDR3 is 13 residues long.

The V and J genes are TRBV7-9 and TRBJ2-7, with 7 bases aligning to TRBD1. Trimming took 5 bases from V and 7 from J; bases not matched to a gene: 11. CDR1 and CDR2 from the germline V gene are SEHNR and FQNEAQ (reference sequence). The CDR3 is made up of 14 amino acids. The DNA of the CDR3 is TGTGCCAGCAGCCCAGAACAGGGGTTAAGGGAGCAGTACTTC. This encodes CASSPEQGLREQYF.